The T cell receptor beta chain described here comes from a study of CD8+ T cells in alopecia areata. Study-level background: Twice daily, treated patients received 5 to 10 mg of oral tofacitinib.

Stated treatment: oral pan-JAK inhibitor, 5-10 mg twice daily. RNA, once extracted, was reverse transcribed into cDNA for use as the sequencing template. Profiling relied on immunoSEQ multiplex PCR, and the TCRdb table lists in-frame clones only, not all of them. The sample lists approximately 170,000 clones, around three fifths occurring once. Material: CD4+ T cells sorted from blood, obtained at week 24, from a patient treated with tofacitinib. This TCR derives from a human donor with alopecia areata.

DNA of the CDR3: TGCAGCGTTGTAGTTTGGGCGGGGGTAGGCTACACCTTC. Residues: CSVVVWAGVGYTF. The chain is built from TRBV29-1 and TRBJ1-2; D possibly corresponds to TRBD1 (5 bases). Germline CDR1 SQVTM, CDR2 ANQGSEA. CDR3 length: 13 amino acids. V lost 4 bases, J lost 8 bases, and 17 bases lay in between.